This TCR beta chain is from a study of technical replicates of blood from several donors. This CDR3 contains 20 residues. Trimming at V came to 4 bases and at J to 0 bases, leaving 16 bases not matched to a gene. The germline V gene encodes CDR1 SGHTA and CDR2 FQGTGA. This table comes from immunoSEQ multiplex PCR, and its TCRdb copy is limited to in-frame clones, with some not included. This sample has around 67,000 clones, with approximately 86% found just once. The receptor was derived from a human donor in good health. Some clones in this sample may be carry-over from other donors' samples. J is TRBJ2-7 and V is TRBV7-3; 12 nucleotides align to TRBD2. The sample comprised PBMCs. This CDR3 is CASSSPAAGLAGLSSYEQYF. In nucleotides, the CDR3 is TGTGCCAGCAGCTCCCCAGCTGCGGGACTAGCGGGCCTAAGCTCCTACGAGCAGTACTTC.